This is a list of T cell receptor beta chains from one sample in a study of T-cell reconstitution after alpha-beta-depleted transplantation in children. Each CDR3 protein gets one entry after TCRdb re-called the PCR reads with MiXCR. The sample has roughly 300,000 distinct CDR3 sequences, 11% seen once. The sequences come from peripheral blood, collected 180 days after TCRalphabeta/CD19-depleted stem cell transplant. The source is a male patient under 10 years old who had a stem cell transplant for chronic granulomatous disease, so the T cells may come from the graft donor. CDR3s include the opening cysteine and the closing phenylalanine or tryptophan. D genes are given only for firm matches. Only some rows state a clone size, as once, few, many or a class for expanded clones.

.	many	TRBV7-2	TRBJ2-7	CASSSGPGYEQYF	TGTGCCAGCAGCTCAGGACCGGGCTACGAGCAGTACTTC
TRBD1	few	TRBV15	TRBJ1-6	CATSTTGTDNSPLHF	TGTGCCACCAGCACCACCGGGACAGATAATTCACCCCTCCACTTT
.	many	TRBV4-3	TRBJ2-1	CASRKSLSYNEQFF	TGCGCCAGCAGAAAAAGCTTATCTTACAATGAGCAGTTCTTC
TRBD1	.	TRBV3-1	TRBJ2-7	CASSPGTGVYF	TGTGCCAGCAGCCCCGGGACAGGGGTGTACTTC
TRBD1	many	TRBV29-1	TRBJ2-7	CSGLTGPPGEQYF	TGCAGCGGGCTGACAGGGCCTCCGGGCGAGCAGTACTTC
.	few	TRBV7-6	TRBJ2-1	CASSLQGRGEQFF	TGTGCCAGCAGCCTACAAGGGAGAGGTGAGCAGTTCTTC
.	many	TRBV12-3/TRBV12-4	TRBJ2-3	CASSLPEGATDTQYF	TGTGCCAGCAGCCTCCCGGAAGGGGCTACAGATACGCAGTATTTT
.	many	TRBV5-5	TRBJ1-5	CASSLVEVQPQHF	TGTGCCAGCAGCTTGGTCGAGGTTCAGCCCCAGCATTTT
.	many	TRBV7-9	TRBJ2-1	CASSAKRSSSYNEQFF	TGTGCCAGCAGCGCTAAGAGGTCGAGCTCCTACAATGAGCAGTTCTTC
.	many	TRBV5-1	TRBJ1-1	CASQQALNTEAFF	TGCGCCAGCCAGCAGGCCTTGAACACTGAAGCTTTCTTT
TRBD1	few	TRBV28	TRBJ2-5	CASRPKGTGAKTQYF	TGTGCCAGCAGGCCTAAAGGGACAGGGGCGAAGACCCAGTACTTC
TRBD2	many	TRBV3-1	TRBJ2-7	CASSFFPAGAHEQYF	TGTGCCAGCAGCTTTTTCCCAGCGGGAGCTCATGAGCAGTACTTC
.	many	TRBV5-1	TRBJ2-5	CASSLAGLGPETQYF	TGCGCCAGCAGCTTGGCCGGGCTAGGTCCGGAGACCCAGTACTTC
.	many	TRBV27	TRBJ2-7	CASTPGPREQYF	TGTGCCAGCACTCCCGGCCCGCGGGAGCAGTACTTC
.	.	TRBV4-2	TRBJ2-1	CASSHGTTYNEQFF	TGTGCCAGCAGCCACGGGACAACCTACAATGAGCAGTTCTTC
.	few	TRBV9	TRBJ2-6	CASSVPKDGNSGANVLTF	TGTGCCAGCAGCGTCCCAAAGGACGGTAACTCTGGGGCCAACGTCCTGACTTTC
.	many	TRBV20-1	TRBJ2-1	CSADTLTGTGKVYNEQFF	TGCAGTGCTGACACCCTTACGGGAACGGGAAAGGTATACAATGAGCAGTTCTTC
TRBD2	many	TRBV3-1	TRBJ2-6	CASSQKTTGLAGESGANVLTF	TGTGCCAGCAGCCAAAAAACGACGGGACTAGCGGGAGAATCTGGGGCCAACGTCCTGACTTTC
.	many	TRBV29-1	TRBJ2-2	CSVQWVGTGELFF	TGCAGCGTTCAGTGGGTCGGTACCGGGGAGCTGTTTTTT
.	many	TRBV6-4	TRBJ1-5	CASSEGTGRQPQHF	TGTGCCAGCAGTGAAGGTACAGGGCGTCAGCCCCAGCATTTT
.	many	TRBV5-1	TRBJ1-3	CASSRGVTGNTIYF	TGCGCCAGCAGTCGGGGGGTAACTGGAAACACCATATATTTT
TRBD2	many	TRBV24-1	TRBJ2-5	CATSQSGTLWGETQYF	TGTGCCACCAGTCAAAGCGGGACTCTTTGGGGGGAGACCCAGTACTTC
.	many	TRBV12-3/TRBV12-4	TRBJ2-5	CASRRGKETQYF	TGTGCCAGCAGGAGGGGGAAAGAGACCCAGTACTTC